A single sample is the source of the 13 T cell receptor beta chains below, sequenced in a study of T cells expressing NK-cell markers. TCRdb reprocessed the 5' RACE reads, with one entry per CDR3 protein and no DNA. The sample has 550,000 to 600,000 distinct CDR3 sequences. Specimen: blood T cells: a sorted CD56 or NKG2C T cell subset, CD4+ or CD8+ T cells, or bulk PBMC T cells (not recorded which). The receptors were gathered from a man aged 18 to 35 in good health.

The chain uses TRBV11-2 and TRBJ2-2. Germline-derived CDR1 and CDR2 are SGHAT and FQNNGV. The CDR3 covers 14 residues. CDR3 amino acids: CASSYEPNTGELFF.

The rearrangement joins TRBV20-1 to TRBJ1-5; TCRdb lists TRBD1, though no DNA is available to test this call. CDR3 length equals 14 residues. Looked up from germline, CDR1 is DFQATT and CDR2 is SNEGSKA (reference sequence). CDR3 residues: CSAPGGAGNQPQHF.

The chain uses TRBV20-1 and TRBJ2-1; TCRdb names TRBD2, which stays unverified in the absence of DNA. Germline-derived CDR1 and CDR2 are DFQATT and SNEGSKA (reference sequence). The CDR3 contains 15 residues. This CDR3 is CSARGTSSDINEQFF.

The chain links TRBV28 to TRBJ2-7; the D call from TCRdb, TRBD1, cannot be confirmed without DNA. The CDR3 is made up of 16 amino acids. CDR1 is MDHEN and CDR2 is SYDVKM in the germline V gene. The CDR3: CASSSDPGGPAYEQYF.

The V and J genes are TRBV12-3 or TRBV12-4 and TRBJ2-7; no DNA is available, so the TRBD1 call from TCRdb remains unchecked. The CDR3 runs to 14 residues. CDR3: CASSLPGVTYEQYF.

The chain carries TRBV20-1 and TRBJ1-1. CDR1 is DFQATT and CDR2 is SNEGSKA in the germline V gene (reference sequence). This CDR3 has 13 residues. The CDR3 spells CSARSGRAPEAFF.

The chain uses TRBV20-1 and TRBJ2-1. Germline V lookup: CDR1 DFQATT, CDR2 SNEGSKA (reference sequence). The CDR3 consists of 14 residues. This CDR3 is CSADPIRFDNEQFF.

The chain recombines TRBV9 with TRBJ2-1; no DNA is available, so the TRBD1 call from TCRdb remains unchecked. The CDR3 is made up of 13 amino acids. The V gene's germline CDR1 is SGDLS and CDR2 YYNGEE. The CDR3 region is CASSVPGVNEQFF.

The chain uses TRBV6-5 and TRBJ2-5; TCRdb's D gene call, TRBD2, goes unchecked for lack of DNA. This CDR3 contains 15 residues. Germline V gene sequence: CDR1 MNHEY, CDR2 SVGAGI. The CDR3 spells CASSLLAVRVETQYF.

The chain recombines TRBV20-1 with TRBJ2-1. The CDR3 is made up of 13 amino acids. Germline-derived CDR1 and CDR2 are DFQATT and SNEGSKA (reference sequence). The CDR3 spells CSARVVVGYEQFF.

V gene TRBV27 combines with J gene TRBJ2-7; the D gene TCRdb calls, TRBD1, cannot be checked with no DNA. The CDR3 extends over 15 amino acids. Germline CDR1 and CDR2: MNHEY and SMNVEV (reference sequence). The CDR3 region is CASSPYLGVSYEQYF.

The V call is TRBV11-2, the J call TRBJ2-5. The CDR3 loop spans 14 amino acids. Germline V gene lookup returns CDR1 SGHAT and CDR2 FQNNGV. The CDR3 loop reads CASSLGSIGETQYF. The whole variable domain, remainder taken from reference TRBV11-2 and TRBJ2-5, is EAGVAQSPRYKIIEKRQSVAFWCNPISGHATLYWYQQILGQGPKLLIQFQNNGVVDDSQLPKDRFSAERLKGVDSTLKIQPAKLEDSAVYLCASSLGSIGETQYFGPGTRLLVL.

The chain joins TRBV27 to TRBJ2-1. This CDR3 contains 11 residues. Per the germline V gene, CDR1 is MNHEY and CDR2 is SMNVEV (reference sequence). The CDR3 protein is CASSFGWEQFF.